These T cell receptor beta chains were read from a single sample in a study of T cell responses to AZD1222 COVID-19 vaccine. Only in-frame clones appear in the TCRdb table, and some are missing; sequencing was by immunoSEQ multiplex PCR. The repertoire holds fewer than 120,000 clones, with less than 90% as singletons. The sequenced sample was peripheral blood, obtained on day 0 of AZD1222 vaccination. The source of these receptors is an adult in good health. Each CDR3 is given with its conserved first and last residue. D genes are given only for firm matches. Some rows mark clone size as missing; the rest say once, few, many or name a class of expanded clone.

D | J | V | size | CDR3 | DNA
- | TRBJ1-3 | TRBV27 | - | CASSLGRAGNTIYF | TGTGCCAGCAGTTTGGGAAGGGCAGGAAACACCATATATTTT
TRBD1 | TRBJ1-1 | TRBV7-2 | - | CASSFTGGPTEAFF | TGTGCCAGCAGCTTCACAGGGGGTCCGACTGAAGCTTTCTTT
TRBD1 | TRBJ1-2 | TRBV24-1 | - | CATSDRQGSSYGYTF | TGTGCCACCAGTGACCGACAGGGGTCGAGCTATGGCTACACCTTC
- | TRBJ2-7 | TRBV7-8 | - | CASSLGAGSTYEQYF | TGTGCCAGCAGCCTTGGCGCTGGGAGTACCTACGAGCAGTACTTC
TRBD1 | TRBJ1-6 | TRBV25-1 | - | CASTKGDRNSPLHF | TGTGCCAGCACTAAAGGGGACAGGAATTCACCCCTCCACTTT
- | TRBJ1-3 | TRBV7-2 | - | CASSDSFGTSGNTIYF | TGTGCCAGCAGCGACTCCTTCGGGACCTCTGGAAACACCATATATTTT
- | TRBJ2-7 | TRBV15 | - | CATSSERDSQTYEQYF | TGTGCCACCAGCAGTGAACGGGACTCTCAGACCTACGAGCAGTACTTC
- | TRBJ1-2 | TRBV25-1 | - | CASKGQGFDYGYTF | TGTGCCAGCAAGGGGCAGGGGTTTGACTATGGCTACACCTTC
- | TRBJ2-1 | TRBV5-1 | - | CASSLADLNNEQFF | TGCGCCAGCAGCTTAGCGGACTTAAACAATGAGCAGTTCTTC
TRBD2 | TRBJ2-3 | TRBV9 | - | CASSPGTGGSGPDTQYF | TGTGCCAGCAGCCCCGGAACGGGAGGTAGCGGGCCAGATACGCAGTATTTT
- | TRBJ2-1 | TRBV5-1 | - | CASSLVSVYNEQFF | TGCGCCAGCAGCTTGGTGTCAGTCTACAATGAGCAGTTCTTC
- | TRBJ1-1 | TRBV13 | - | CASSLLYENTEAFF | TGTGCCAGCAGCTTATTGTACGAGAACACTGAAGCTTTCTTT
- | TRBJ1-1 | TRBV29-1 | - | CSVDPGAAYTEAFF | TGCAGCGTTGATCCAGGGGCGGCCTACACTGAAGCTTTCTTT
- | TRBJ1-1 | TRBV30 | - | CACYLMGVSEAFF | TGTGCCTGCTACCTTATGGGGGTCAGTGAAGCTTTCTTT
TRBD1 | TRBJ1-2 | TRBV2 | - | CASAGDSTNYGYTF | TGTGCCTCCGCGGGGGACAGCACTAACTATGGCTACACCTTC
- | TRBJ2-2 | TRBV19 | - | CASSTPGLNTGELFF | TGTGCCAGTAGTACACCAGGGCTGAACACCGGGGAGCTGTTTTTT
TRBD2 | TRBJ2-5 | TRBV10-3 | - | CAISTGLAGGLETQYF | TGTGCCATCAGTACGGGACTAGCGGGAGGCTTGGAGACCCAGTACTTC
TRBD2 | TRBJ2-7 | TRBV7-8 | - | CASSYLGTSVYEQYF | TGTGCCAGCAGCTACCTCGGGACTAGCGTCTACGAGCAGTACTTC
- | TRBJ2-1 | TRBV5-1 | - | CASAGGDRSYNEQFF | TGCGCCAGCGCAGGGGGGGACAGATCCTACAATGAGCAGTTCTTC
- | TRBJ1-1 | TRBV5-6 | - | CASSFGGRGNTEAFF | TGTGCCAGCAGCTTCGGGGGGCGCGGGAACACTGAAGCTTTCTTT
- | TRBJ1-1 | TRBV7-6 | - | CASSLDPGNTEAFF | TGTGCCAGCAGCTTAGATCCAGGGAACACTGAAGCTTTCTTT
TRBD1 | TRBJ1-6 | TRBV19 | - | CASSTTGANSPLHF | TGTGCCAGTAGTACGACAGGGGCCAATTCACCCCTCCACTTT
- | TRBJ1-2 | TRBV7-9 | few | CASSLGQAGAGGYTF | TGTGCCAGCAGCTTAGGGCAGGCGGGGGCTGGCGGCTACACCTTC
- | TRBJ1-1 | TRBV25-1 | once | CASSEVLGTEAFF | TGTGCCAGCAGTGAGGTGTTGGGAACTGAAGCTTTCTTT
TRBD1 | TRBJ1-1 | TRBV10-3 | - | CAISVGQGGTEAFF | TGTGCCATCAGTGTAGGACAGGGCGGGACTGAAGCTTTCTTT
TRBD1 | TRBJ2-4 | TRBV6-2/TRBV6-3 | - | CASSYPDRGRVGIGKNIQYF | TGTGCCAGCAGTTACCCCGACAGGGGGCGCGTCGGAATCGGCAAAAACATTCAGTACTTC
- | TRBJ1-1 | TRBV30 | - | CAWGGGAAAEAFF | TGTGCCTGGGGGGGCGGGGCCGCCGCTGAAGCTTTCTTT
- | TRBJ1-1 | TRBV5-1 | - | CASSLRVNTEAFF | TGCGCCAGCAGCCTCAGAGTGAACACTGAAGCTTTCTTT
TRBD2 | TRBJ2-7 | TRBV27 | - | CASSLSKLAGEGYEQYF | TGTGCCAGCAGTTTATCGAAACTAGCGGGAGAGGGGTACGAGCAGTACTTC
- | TRBJ1-5 | TRBV12-3/TRBV12-4 | - | CASSLDRNQPQHF | TGTGCCAGCAGTTTAGACAGGAATCAGCCCCAGCATTTT
TRBD1 | TRBJ1-5 | TRBV6-1 | - | CASSVLDRGGSNQPQHF | TGTGCCAGCAGTGTCCTTGACAGGGGTGGAAGCAATCAGCCCCAGCATTTT
- | TRBJ2-7 | TRBV5-1 | - | CASSLVVGGEQYF | TGCGCCAGCAGCTTGGTGGTCGGTGGCGAGCAGTACTTC
TRBD1 | TRBJ2-1 | TRBV18 | - | CASSRTGAASRTAYNEQFF | TGTGCCAGCTCACGGACAGGGGCCGCGTCCCGGACAGCTTACAATGAGCAGTTCTTC
- | TRBJ2-1 | TRBV5-5 | - | CASSFGPPDNEQFF | TGTGCCAGCAGCTTCGGCCCACCGGACAATGAGCAGTTCTTC
- | TRBJ2-1 | TRBV18 | - | CASSTGTGYYEQFF | TGTGCCAGCTCAACGGGAACAGGGTATTATGAGCAGTTCTTC
- | TRBJ1-4 | TRBV6-5 | once | CASHERGSEKLFF | TGTGCCAGCCACGAGCGGGGGTCTGAAAAACTGTTTTTT
TRBD1 | TRBJ1-5 | TRBV24-1 | - | CATSDHGQGKSQPQHF | TGTGCCACCAGTGATCACGGACAGGGAAAGTCTCAGCCCCAGCATTTT
- | TRBJ1-2 | TRBV6-5 | - | CASSYIGGGYTF | TGTGCCAGCAGTTACATCGGGGGCGGCTACACCTTC
- | TRBJ1-1 | TRBV7-9 | - | CASSLEVGTEAFF | TGTGCCAGCAGCTTAGAGGTCGGGACTGAAGCTTTCTTT
- | TRBJ2-3 | TRBV10-2 | - | CASRPGGPPTDTQYF | TGCGCCAGCAGGCCGGGGGGCCCACCCACAGATACGCAGTATTTT
- | TRBJ1-4 | TRBV7-6 | - | CASSMEIGLNEKLFF | TGTGCCAGCAGCATGGAGATTGGGTTGAATGAAAAACTGTTTTTT
- | TRBJ2-7 | TRBV18 | - | CASSPNVQGSEQYF | TGTGCCAGCTCACCAAATGTGCAGGGCTCCGAGCAGTACTTC
TRBD1 | TRBJ1-5 | TRBV18 | - | CASSPGQGAGDQPQHF | TGTGCCAGCTCACCGGGACAGGGGGCAGGGGATCAGCCCCAGCATTTT
TRBD1 | TRBJ1-6 | TRBV6-1 | - | CASSEGGQYNSPLHF | TGTGCCAGCAGTGAAGGGGGACAGTATAATTCACCCCTCCACTTT
TRBD2 | TRBJ2-1 | TRBV4-2 | - | CASSQPLAENYNEQFF | TGTGCCAGCAGCCAACCACTAGCGGAGAACTACAATGAGCAGTTCTTC
- | TRBJ1-4 | TRBV29-1 | - | CSVGRGLLDGEKLFF | TGCAGCGTTGGACGGGGTCTTTTGGATGGTGAAAAACTGTTTTTT
TRBD1 | TRBJ1-5 | TRBV19 | once | CASTGTGNQPQHF | TGTGCCAGTACCGGGACAGGCAATCAGCCCCAGCATTTT
- | TRBJ1-1 | TRBV19 | - | CASSIGGSGNTEAFF | TGTGCCAGTAGTATAGGGGGGAGCGGAAACACTGAAGCTTTCTTT
- | TRBJ2-5 | TRBV5-1 | - | CASRPRQLQETQYF | TGCGCCAGCAGACCGAGACAACTACAAGAGACCCAGTACTTC
- | TRBJ2-7 | TRBV19 | once | CASSIQGYEQYF | TGTGCCAGTAGTATACAGGGGTACGAGCAGTACTTC
- | TRBJ1-6 | TRBV19 | once | CASSNVVSPLHF | TGTGCCAGTAGTAACGTCGTATCACCCCTCCACTTT
TRBD2 | TRBJ2-7 | TRBV6-1 | - | CASSEGASGEYEQYF | TGTGCCAGCAGTGAAGGGGCTAGCGGGGAGTACGAGCAGTACTTC